The table lists the clone carrying this T cell receptor (beta chain) with a count of one. The antigen is undetermined. In the same sample, other DNA sequences code for this CDR3. TCRdb keeps only in-frame clones here, not all; method: immunoSEQ multiplex PCR. This table holds over a million clones, around 78% found once. The data stem from a study of shared clonotypes between healthy human individuals. Study results and caveats: Sequencing of the sorted subsets was shown by rarefaction to be incomplete despite large depth. On the whole, naive subsets had larger estimated richness than memory subsets had.

The J segment lost 4 bases and the V segment lost 0 bases, leaving 4 bases of the junction unmatched. The CDR3 consists of 17 residues. Germline V gene sequence: CDR1 SGDLS, CDR2 YYNGEE. The V call is TRBV9, the J call TRBJ2-3, with 14 positions matching TRBD2. The clonotype originates from a young man in good health. Some clones in this sample may be carry-over from other donors' samples. Material: memory CD4+ T cells from PBMCs. Subset indicated: CD45RA-negative fraction. In DNA form, the CDR3 reads TGTGCCAGCAGCGTAGGCGGGACTAGCGGGAGTGCAGATACGCAGTATTTT. Amino acid sequence: CASSVGGTSGSADTQYF. Variable domain in full (rest from reference TRBV9 and TRBJ2-3): DSGVTQTPKHLITATGQRVTLRCSPRSGDLSVYWYQQSLDQGLQFLIQYYNGEERAKGNILERFSAQQFPDLHSELNLSSLELGDSALYFCASSVGGTSGSADTQYFGPGTRLTVL.